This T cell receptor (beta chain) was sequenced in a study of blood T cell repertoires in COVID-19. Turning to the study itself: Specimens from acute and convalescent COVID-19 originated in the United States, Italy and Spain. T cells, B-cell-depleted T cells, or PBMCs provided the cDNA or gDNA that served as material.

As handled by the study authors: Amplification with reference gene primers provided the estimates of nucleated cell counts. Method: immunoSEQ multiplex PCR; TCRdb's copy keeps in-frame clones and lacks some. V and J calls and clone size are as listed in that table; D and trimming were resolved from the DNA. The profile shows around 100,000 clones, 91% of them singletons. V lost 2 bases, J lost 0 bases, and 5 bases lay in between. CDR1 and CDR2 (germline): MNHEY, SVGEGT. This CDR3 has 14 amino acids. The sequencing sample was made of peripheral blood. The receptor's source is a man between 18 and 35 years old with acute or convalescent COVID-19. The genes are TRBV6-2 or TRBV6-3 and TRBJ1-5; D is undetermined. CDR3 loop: CASSYRGSNQPQHF. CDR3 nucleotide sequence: TGTGCCAGCAGTTACCGGGGTAGCAATCAGCCCCAGCATTTT.